A single sample gave rise to the 13 T cell receptor beta chains below, sequenced in a study of shared clonotypes between healthy human individuals. This table comes from immunoSEQ multiplex PCR, and its TCRdb copy is limited to in-frame clones, with some not included. The data show about 2 million clones, 85% to 95% seen once. Sequencing input: naive CD4+ T cells sorted from blood. Subset: CD45RA+ positively selected. All receptors derive from a man younger than 35 in good health.

The chain joins TRBV7-9 to TRBJ2-1; D unclear. The CDR3 spans 14 residues. Germline V gene sequence: CDR1 SEHNR, CDR2 FQNEAQ (reference sequence). Trimming left V 5 bases short and J 6 bases short, with 14 bases between. The CDR3 loop reads CASSDHWAGNEQFF. CDR3 nucleotide sequence: TGTGCCAGCAGCGATCATTGGGCAGGCAATGAGCAGTTCTTC.

This rearrangement joins TRBV10-3 to TRBJ2-7; either TRBD1 or TRBD2 may fit D (6 bases each). Between the trimmed V and J ends, which lost 0 bases and 5 bases, there was a span of 11 bases. The CDR3 totals 14 residues. From germline, CDR1 is ENHRY and CDR2 SYGVKD. In DNA form, the CDR3 reads TGTGCCATCAGTGAGTCGTGGGGGGCTGACGAGCAGTACTTC. Amino acid sequence: CAISESWGADEQYF.

The chain links TRBV2 to TRBJ1-1, with D tentatively TRBD1 (6 bases). V lost 10 bases, J lost 3 bases, and 15 bases lay in between. CDR3 length: 13 amino acids. Germline CDR1 is SNHLY and CDR2 is FYNNEI. The CDR3: CATGWGQDTEAFF. CDR3 sequence (DNA): TGTGCCACAGGGTGGGGGCAGGACACTGAAGCTTTCTTT.

The CDR3 here is CASSHPGPSNTGELFF. DNA for the CDR3: TGTGCCAGCAGCCACCCGGGACCTTCGAACACCGGGGAGCTGTTTTTT. V gene TRBV27 combines with J gene TRBJ2-2; D possibly matches TRBD1 or TRBD2 (5 bases each). Germline loops: CDR1 MNHEY, CDR2 SMNVEV (reference sequence). Deletions cut 6 bases from V and 0 bases from J, with 14 bases between. The CDR3 sequence is 16 residues long.

This sequence joins TRBV5-4 and TRBJ2-1; D not certain. Germline CDR1 reads SGHNT; CDR2 reads YYREEE (reference sequence). Trimming cost V 1 base and J 4 bases, with 12 bases left between them. The CDR3 has 15 amino acids. The CDR3 loop is CASSLSTGSYNEQFF. CDR3 nucleotides: TGTGCCAGCAGCTTGAGTACTGGCTCGTACAATGAGCAGTTCTTC.

A single count supports this clone. The CDR3 DNA sequence: TGTGCCATCGACCCGGGACAGGGTGGCTATGGCTACACCTTC. Its protein product is CAIDPGQGGYGYTF. The rearrangement uses TRBV6-1 and TRBJ1-2, with 9 nucleotides matching TRBD1. The CDR3 sequence is 14 residues long. CDR1 and CDR2 from the germline V gene are MNHNS and SASEGT. The J segment lost 4 bases and the V segment lost 10 bases, leaving 10 bases of the junction unmatched.

The gene calls are TRBV14 and TRBJ1-6, with a weak D call TRBD1 (6 bases). V was cut by 4 bases and J by 2 bases, with 12 bases left in between. CDR3 length: 16 residues. Germline CDR1 reads SGHDN; CDR2 reads FVKESK. Here the CDR3 reads CASSLSWTAYNSPLHF. CDR3 coding DNA: TGTGCCAGCAGCCTTTCTTGGACAGCCTATAATTCACCCCTCCACTTT.

J is TRBJ1-2 and V is TRBV19, with 8 bases aligning to TRBD1. Trimming cost V 3 bases and J 4 bases; bases outside gene matches: 4. The CDR3 contains 14 residues. The germline V gene encodes CDR1 LNHDA and CDR2 SQIVND (reference sequence). CDR3 coding DNA: TGTGCCAGTAGTATCGGGACAGGAATCTATGGCTACACCTTC. Encoded protein: CASSIGTGIYGYTF.

The CDR3 spells CASIRGQNEKLFF. Here the CDR3 DNA reads TGTGCCAGCATTAGAGGACAGAATGAAAAACTGTTTTTT. V gene TRBV6-1 combines with J gene TRBJ1-4; weak D call: TRBD1 (6 bases). V was pared by 7 bases and J by 5 bases, with 11 bases between. This CDR3 region has 13 residues. Germline assignment: CDR1 MNHNS and CDR2 SASEGT.

As for this clone: At the DNA level, this CDR3 is encoded by other sequences in the same sample as well. The chain combines TRBV7-9 with TRBJ2-7; possibly TRBD2 for D (5 bases). V shed 5 bases and J shed 0 bases, with 11 bases lying between them. This CDR3 has 14 amino acids. Germline CDR1 and CDR2: SEHNR and FQNEAQ (reference sequence). This CDR3 reads CASSPGVSSYEQYF. The CDR3 nucleotides read TGTGCCAGCAGCCCCGGGGTTAGCTCCTACGAGCAGTACTTC.

The chain links TRBV18 to TRBJ2-5; 10 nucleotides align to TRBD1. The CDR3 consists of 17 residues. The germline V gene has CDR1 KGHSH and CDR2 LQKENI. V was clipped by 3 bases and J by 5 bases; unmatched bases: 12. In nucleotides, the CDR3 is TGTGCCAGCTCACCTCTGGGGACAGGGGTCAGTCTGGAGACCCAGTACTTC. Its protein is CASSPLGTGVSLETQYF.

The chain employs TRBV9 and TRBJ1-4; the D gene is possibly TRBD1 (5 bases). The V and J ends lost 4 bases and 0 bases respectively, with 16 bases between them. The CDR3 is 17 residues long. The germline CDR1 and CDR2 sequences are SGDLS and YYNGEE. CDR3 region: CASSSPARDSTNEKLFF. DNA for the CDR3: TGTGCCAGCAGCTCCCCCGCACGGGACTCAACTAATGAAAAACTGTTTTTT. Combining the CDR3 with reference TRBV9 and TRBJ1-4 gives the whole variable domain DSGVTQTPKHLITATGQRVTLRCSPRSGDLSVYWYQQSLDQGLQFLIQYYNGEERAKGNILERFSAQQFPDLHSELNLSSLELGDSALYFCASSSPARDSTNEKLFFGSGTQLSVL.

This chain uses TRBV5-1 with TRBJ1-6; no definite D call. Trimming pared 6 bases from V and 7 bases from J, leaving 17 bases between. The CDR3 runs 15 residues. Germline V gives CDR1 SGHRS, CDR2 YFSETQ. CDR3 in DNA: TGCGCCAGCACTAACGATCCCAACCCGAATTCACCCCTCCACTTT. The encoded protein is CASTNDPNPNSPLHF.